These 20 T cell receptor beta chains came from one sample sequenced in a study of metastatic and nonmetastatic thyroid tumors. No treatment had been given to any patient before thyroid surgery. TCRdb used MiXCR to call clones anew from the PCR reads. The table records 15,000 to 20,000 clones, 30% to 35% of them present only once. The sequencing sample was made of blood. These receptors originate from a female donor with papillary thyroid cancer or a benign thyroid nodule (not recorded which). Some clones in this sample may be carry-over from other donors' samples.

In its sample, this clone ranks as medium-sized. Here the CDR3 reads CASSDQGKNYGYTF. DNA of the CDR3: TGTGCCAGCAGCGATCAGGGGAAGAACTATGGCTACACCTTC. The V gene is TRBV9, the J gene TRBJ1-2; TRBD1 might be the D (6 bases). Trimming removed 3 bases from V and 2 bases from J, with 11 bases in between. CDR1 and CDR2 from the germline V gene are SGDLS and YYNGEE. This CDR3 is built from 14 residues.

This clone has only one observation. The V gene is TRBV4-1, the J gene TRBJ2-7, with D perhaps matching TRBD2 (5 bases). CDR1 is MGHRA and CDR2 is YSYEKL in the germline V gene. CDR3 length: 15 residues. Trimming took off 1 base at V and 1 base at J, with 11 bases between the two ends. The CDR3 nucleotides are TGCGCCAGCAGCCAAGGGGAGCGGAGATCCTACGAGCAGTACTTC. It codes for CASSQGERRSYEQYF.

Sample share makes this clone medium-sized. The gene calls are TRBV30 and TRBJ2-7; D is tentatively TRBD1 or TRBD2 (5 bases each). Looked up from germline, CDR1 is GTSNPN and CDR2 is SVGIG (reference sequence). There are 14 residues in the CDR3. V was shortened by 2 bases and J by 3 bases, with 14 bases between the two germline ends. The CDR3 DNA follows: TGTGCCTGGAGTACTGGGGGTAGGGACTACGAGCAGTACTTC. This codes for CAWSTGGRDYEQYF.

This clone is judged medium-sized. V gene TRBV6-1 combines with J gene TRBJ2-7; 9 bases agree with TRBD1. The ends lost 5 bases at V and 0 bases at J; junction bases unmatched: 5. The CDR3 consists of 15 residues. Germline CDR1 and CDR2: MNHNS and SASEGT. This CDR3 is CASSLGTGNSYEQYF. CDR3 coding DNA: TGTGCCAGCAGTTTGGGGACAGGGAACTCCTACGAGCAGTACTTC.

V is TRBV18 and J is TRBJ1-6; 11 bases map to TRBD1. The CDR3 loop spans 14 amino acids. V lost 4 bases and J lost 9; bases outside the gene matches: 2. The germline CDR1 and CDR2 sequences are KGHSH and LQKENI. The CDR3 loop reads CASSQGTGGSPLHF. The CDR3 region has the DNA TGTGCCAGCTCACAAGGGACAGGGGGTTCACCCCTCCACTTT.

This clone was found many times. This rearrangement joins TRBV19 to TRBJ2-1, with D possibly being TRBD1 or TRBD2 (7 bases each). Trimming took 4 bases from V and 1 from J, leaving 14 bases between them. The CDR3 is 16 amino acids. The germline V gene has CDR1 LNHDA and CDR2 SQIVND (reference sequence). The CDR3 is CASSTPQGGSYNEQFF. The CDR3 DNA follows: TGTGCCAGTAGTACGCCGCAGGGGGGGTCCTACAATGAGCAGTTCTTC.

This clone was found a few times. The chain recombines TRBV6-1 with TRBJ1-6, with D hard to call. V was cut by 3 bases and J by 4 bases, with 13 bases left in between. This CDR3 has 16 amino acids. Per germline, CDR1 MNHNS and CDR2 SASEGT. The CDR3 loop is CASSDPGRRYNSPLHF. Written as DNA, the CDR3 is TGTGCCAGCAGTGACCCTGGGAGGCGATATAATTCACCCCTCCACTTT.

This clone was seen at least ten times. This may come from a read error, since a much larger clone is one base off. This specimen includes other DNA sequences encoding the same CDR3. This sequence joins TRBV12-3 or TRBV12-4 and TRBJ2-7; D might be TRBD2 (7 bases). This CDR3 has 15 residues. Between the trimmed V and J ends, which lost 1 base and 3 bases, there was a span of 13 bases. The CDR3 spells CASSLEGGGGYEQYF. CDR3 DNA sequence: TGTGCCAGCAGTTTAGAAGGAGGGGGGGGCTACGAGCAGTACTTC.

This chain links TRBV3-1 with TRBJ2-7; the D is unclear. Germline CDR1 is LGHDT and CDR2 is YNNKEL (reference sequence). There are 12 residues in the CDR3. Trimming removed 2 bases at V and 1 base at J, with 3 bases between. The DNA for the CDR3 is TGTGCCAGCAGCCAAAAATCCTACGAGCAGTACTTC. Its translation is CASSQKSYEQYF.

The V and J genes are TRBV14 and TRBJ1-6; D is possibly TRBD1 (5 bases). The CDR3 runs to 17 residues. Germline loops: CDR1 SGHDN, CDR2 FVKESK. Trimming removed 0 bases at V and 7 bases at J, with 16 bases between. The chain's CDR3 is CASSQDDGKGRNSPLHF. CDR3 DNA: TGTGCCAGCAGCCAAGATGACGGGAAGGGACGCAATTCACCCCTCCACTTT.

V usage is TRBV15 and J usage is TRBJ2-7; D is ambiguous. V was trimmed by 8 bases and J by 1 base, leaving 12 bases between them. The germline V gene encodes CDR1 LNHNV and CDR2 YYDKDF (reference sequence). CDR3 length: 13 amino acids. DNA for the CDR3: TGTGCCACCGGTCACCAGAGGTCCTACGAGCAGTACTTC. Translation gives CATGHQRSYEQYF.

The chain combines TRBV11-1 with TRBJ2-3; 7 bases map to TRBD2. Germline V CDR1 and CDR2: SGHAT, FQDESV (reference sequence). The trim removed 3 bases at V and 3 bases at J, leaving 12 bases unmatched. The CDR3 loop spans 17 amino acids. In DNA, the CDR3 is TGTGCCAGCAGCTTCCCTGTTCTGGGACTAACGACAGATACGCAGTATTTT. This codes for CASSFPVLGLTTDTQYF.

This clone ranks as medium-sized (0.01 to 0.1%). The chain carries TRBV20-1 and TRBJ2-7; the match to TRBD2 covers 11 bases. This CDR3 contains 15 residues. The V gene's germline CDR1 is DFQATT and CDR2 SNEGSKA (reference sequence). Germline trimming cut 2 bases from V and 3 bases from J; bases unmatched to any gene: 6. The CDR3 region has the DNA TGCAGTGCTAGAACTAGCGGGGGACAATTCTACGAGCAGTACTTC. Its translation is CSARTSGGQFYEQYF.

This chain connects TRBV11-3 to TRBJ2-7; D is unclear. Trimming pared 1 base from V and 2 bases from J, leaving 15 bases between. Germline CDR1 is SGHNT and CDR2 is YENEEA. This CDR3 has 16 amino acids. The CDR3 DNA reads TGTGCCAGCAGCTTAGGTCGCGGCGACACAGCCTACGAGCAGTACTTC. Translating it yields CASSLGRGDTAYEQYF.

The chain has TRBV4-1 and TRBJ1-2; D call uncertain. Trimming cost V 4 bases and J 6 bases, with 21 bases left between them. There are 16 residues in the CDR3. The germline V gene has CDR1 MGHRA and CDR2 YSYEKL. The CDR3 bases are TGCGCCAGCAGCCGAAGCGGCATCAATAAGGAGGATGGCTACACCTTC. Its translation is CASSRSGINKEDGYTF.

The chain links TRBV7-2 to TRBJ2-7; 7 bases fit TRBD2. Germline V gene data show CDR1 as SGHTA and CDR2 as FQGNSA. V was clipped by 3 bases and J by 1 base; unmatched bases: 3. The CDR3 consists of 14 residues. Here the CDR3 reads CASSLGGGSYEQYF. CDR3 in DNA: TGTGCCAGCAGCTTGGGGGGGGGATCCTACGAGCAGTACTTC.

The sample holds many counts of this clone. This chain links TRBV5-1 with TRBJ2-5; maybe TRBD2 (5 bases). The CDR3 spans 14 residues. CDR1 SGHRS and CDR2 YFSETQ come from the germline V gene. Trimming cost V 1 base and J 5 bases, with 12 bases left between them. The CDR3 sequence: CASSLSGLVETQYF. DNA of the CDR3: TGCGCCAGCAGCTTGTCGGGGTTGGTGGAGACCCAGTACTTC.

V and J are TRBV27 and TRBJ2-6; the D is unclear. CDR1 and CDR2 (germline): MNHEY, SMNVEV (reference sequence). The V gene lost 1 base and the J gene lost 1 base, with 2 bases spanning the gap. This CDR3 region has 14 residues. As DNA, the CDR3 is TGTGCCAGCAGTTTATGGTCTGGGGCCAACGTCCTGACTTTC. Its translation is CASSLWSGANVLTF.

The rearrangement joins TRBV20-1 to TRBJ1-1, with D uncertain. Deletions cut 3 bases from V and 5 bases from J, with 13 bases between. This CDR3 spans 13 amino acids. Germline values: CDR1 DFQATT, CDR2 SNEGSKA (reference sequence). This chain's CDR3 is CSASVGAGTEAFF. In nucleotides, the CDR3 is TGCAGTGCTAGCGTGGGAGCGGGGACTGAAGCTTTCTTT.

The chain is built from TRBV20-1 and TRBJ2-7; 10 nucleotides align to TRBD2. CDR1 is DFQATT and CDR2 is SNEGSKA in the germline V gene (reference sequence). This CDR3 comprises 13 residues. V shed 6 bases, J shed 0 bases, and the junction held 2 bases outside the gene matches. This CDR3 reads CSATSGISYEQYF. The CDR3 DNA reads TGCAGTGCAACTAGCGGGATCTCCTACGAGCAGTACTTC.